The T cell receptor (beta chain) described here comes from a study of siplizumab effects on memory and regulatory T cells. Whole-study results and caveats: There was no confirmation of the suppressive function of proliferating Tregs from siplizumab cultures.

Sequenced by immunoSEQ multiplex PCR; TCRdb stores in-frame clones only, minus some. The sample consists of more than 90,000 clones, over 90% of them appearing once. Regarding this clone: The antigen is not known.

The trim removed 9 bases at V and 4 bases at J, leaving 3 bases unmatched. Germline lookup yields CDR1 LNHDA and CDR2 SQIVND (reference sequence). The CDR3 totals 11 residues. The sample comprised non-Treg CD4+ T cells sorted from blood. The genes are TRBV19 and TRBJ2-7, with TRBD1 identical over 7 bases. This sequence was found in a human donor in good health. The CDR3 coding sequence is TGTGCCAGCGGGACAGTTTACGAGCAGTACTTC. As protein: CASGTVYEQYF.